These 10 T cell receptor beta chains came from one sample sequenced in a study of cytomegalovirus exposure and HLA in healthy donors. The PCR contained 60 Vbeta and 13 Jbeta primers. The data were produced by immunoSEQ multiplex PCR, yet TCRdb's version contains in-frame clones alone and is incomplete. Here the sample spans around 140,000 clones, more than 75% being singletons. The sequenced sample was PBMCs. These receptors all stem from a man aged 35 to 55 in good health and CMV-seronegative.

The count of this clone is one. The chain has TRBV30 and TRBJ2-2; weak D call: TRBD1 (5 bases). The CDR3 totals 15 residues. Germline loops: CDR1 GTSNPN, CDR2 SVGIG (reference sequence). V lost 4 bases, J lost 0 bases, and 12 bases lay in between. The CDR3, as DNA: TGTGCCTGGACACGGCAGGGCCCGAACACCGGGGAGCTGTTTTTT. Translating it yields CAWTRQGPNTGELFF.

The J gene is TRBJ2-7, the V gene TRBV7-8, with 9 bases lining up with TRBD1. This CDR3 contains 14 residues. Per the germline V gene, CDR1 is SGHVS and CDR2 is FQNEAQ. The trim removed 4 bases at V and 2 bases at J, leaving 3 bases unmatched. The CDR3 region has the DNA TGTGCCAGCAGCTCAGACAGGGGGGCCTACGAGCAGTACTTC. Its protein product is CASSSDRGAYEQYF.

DNA of the CDR3: TGTGCCAGCCGGGATGGAAACACCATATATTTT. Encoded protein: CASRDGNTIYF. V gene TRBV28 combines with J gene TRBJ1-3; D is undetermined. The V and J ends lost 8 bases and 3 bases respectively, with 5 bases between them. CDR3 length: 11 residues. The germline V gene has CDR1 MDHEN and CDR2 SYDVKM.

This clone was detected only once. V gene TRBV7-9 combines with J gene TRBJ2-1, with a weak D call TRBD2 (7 bases). The CDR3 has 17 residues. Looked up from germline, CDR1 is SEHNR and CDR2 is FQNEAQ (reference sequence). V was cut by 6 bases and J by 0 bases, with 18 bases left in between. The CDR3 is CASRSLWGGSSYNEQFF. The CDR3 DNA sequence: TGTGCCAGCAGATCTCTTTGGGGGGGCTCCTCCTACAATGAGCAGTTCTTC.

The CDR3 protein is CASSLEGTAYEQYF. CDR3 nucleotides: TGTGCCAGCAGCTTAGAGGGGACAGCCTACGAGCAGTACTTC. V is TRBV7-2 and J is TRBJ2-7, with 7 bases aligning to TRBD1. The ends lost 1 base at V and 2 bases at J; junction bases unmatched: 2. Germline values: CDR1 SGHTA, CDR2 FQGNSA. This CDR3 is 14 amino acids long.

CDR3 in DNA: TGTGCCTGGAGTCTCGGGACAGGGACTGAAAAACTGTTTTTT. This encodes CAWSLGTGTEKLFF. The chain employs TRBV30 and TRBJ1-4; 9 bases line up with TRBD1. The CDR3 spans 14 residues. Germline assignment: CDR1 GTSNPN and CDR2 SVGIG (reference sequence). The trim removed 2 bases at V and 7 bases at J, leaving 5 bases unmatched. The full variable domain, in which reference TRBV30 and TRBJ1-4 provide the parts outside the CDR3, is SQTIHQWPATLVQPVGSPLSLECTVEGTSNPNLYWYRQAAGRGLQLLFYSVGIGQISSEVPQNLSASRPQDRQFILSSKKLLLSDSGFYLCAWSLGTGTEKLFFGSGTQLSVL.

CDR3 amino acids: CASSPTGAGKIQETQYF. In nucleotides, the CDR3 is TGTGCCAGCAGCCCAACTGGGGCCGGCAAAATCCAAGAGACCCAGTACTTC. The chain has TRBV7-9 and TRBJ2-5; possibly TRBD1 for D (5 bases). V was cut by 5 bases and J by 1 base, with 20 bases left in between. The germline V gene encodes CDR1 SEHNR and CDR2 FQNEAQ (reference sequence). The CDR3 sequence is 17 residues long.

As regards this clone: The junction departs from germline at one end; a sequencing error may be responsible. J is TRBJ2-1 and V is TRBV2; 8 bases align to TRBD2. The germline gives CDR1 SNHLY, CDR2 FYNNEI. This CDR3 region has 13 residues. The CDR3 is CAGRSGRSSEQFF. CDR3 nucleotides: TGTGCCGGCAGGAGCGGGAGAAGTAGTGAGCAGTTCTTC.

The chain couples TRBV10-3 to TRBJ2-5; D ambiguous. The last part of the DNA fits TRBJ2-7 better; the J call may be wrong. The CDR3 totals 14 residues. Germline V gene lookup returns CDR1 ENHRY and CDR2 SYGVKD. CDR3 sequence: CAINDMGSVYEQYF. As DNA, the CDR3 is TGTGCCATCAACGACATGGGTTCGGTCTACGAGCAGTACTTC.

The rearrangement links TRBV7-9 to TRBJ2-5, with 7 nucleotides matching TRBD1. Germline trimming cut 0 bases from V and 12 bases from J; bases unmatched to any gene: 1. CDR1 and CDR2 (germline): SEHNR, FQNEAQ (reference sequence). The CDR3 extends over 11 amino acids. The CDR3 nucleotides read TGTGCCAGCAGCTTAGCTGGGACAGAGTACTTC. Translation: CASSLAGTEYF.